This T cell receptor beta chain was profiled in a study of blood T cell repertoires in COVID-19. In the study overall: The United States, Italy and Spain supplied acute and convalescent COVID-19 samples. T cells, B-cell-depleted T cells, or PBMCs supplied cDNA or gDNA.

In the authors' workflow: Estimated nucleated cell counts came from reference gene primer amplification. Only in-frame clones appear in the TCRdb table, and some are missing; sequencing was by immunoSEQ multiplex PCR. That table supplies the V and J calls and clone size; D and trimming were determined from the DNA. This table holds approximately 340,000 clones, around 80% found once. The CDR3 consists of 15 residues. J was trimmed by 3 bases and V by 5 bases; bases with no gene match: 10. Germline CDR1 MDHEN, CDR2 SYDVKM. The rearrangement uses TRBV28 and TRBJ2-7; 7 nucleotides align to TRBD1. What was sequenced was peripheral blood. This TCR came from a man aged 30 to 45 with active or convalescent COVID-19. The CDR3 sequence: CASSLPTGMDYEQYF. CDR3 DNA sequence: TGTGCCAGCAGTCTCCCGACAGGGATGGACTACGAGCAGTACTTC.